This TCR beta chain was recorded in a study of human T cells and chemical hapten exposure. Notes on the study in general: Relative to control repertoires, expanded TCRs gave rise to significantly more large CDR3 similarity clusters.

In this sample, this clonotype turned up many times. As yet, its antigen is unknown. Trimming removed 4 bases from V and 0 bases from J, with 4 bases in between. Per germline, CDR1 SGHAT and CDR2 FQNNGV. CDR3 length: 14 residues. Original methodology: Sample-level TCR yields exhibited a median of around 93,000, with a range of roughly 23,224 to 700,000. TCRdb redid the calling of the RACE reads with MiXCR, one entry per CDR3 protein. None of the V and J calls come from the authors' own analysis; TCRdb made them. The sample includes 95,000 or so distinct CDR3 sequences, approximately 10% of them seen just once. Time point: patch test 1, 2 weeks after DPC sensitization. The treatment denotes: therapeutic diphenylcyclopropenone sensitization with weekly scalp DPC.

This clonotype originated in a man aged 35 to 55 with alopecia areata. Some clones in this sample may be carry-over from other donors' samples. The genes are TRBV11-2 and TRBJ2-6; D is undetermined. The sample consisted of whole blood, taken in connection with sensitization to the hapten diphenylcyclopropenone (DPC). CDR3 DNA: TGTGCCAGCAGCTCCAGCTCTGGGGCCAACGTCCTGACTTTC. Encoded protein: CASSSSSGANVLTF.